The 3 T cell receptor beta chains below were found in one sample sequenced in a study of T cell changes during pregnancy in multiple sclerosis. Clones were sequenced by immunoSEQ multiplex PCR, and TCRdb holds only the in-frame ones, with some missing. The data hold about 48,000 clones, with approximately 92% observed a single time. The sample in question was CD4+ T cells from peripheral blood mononuclear cells, obtained in the second trimester of pregnancy. Receptors were obtained from a female donor in good health, enrolled as a control in a pregnancy study.

The V and J genes are TRBV19 and TRBJ1-4, with D unclear. The CDR3 has 15 residues. Per germline, CDR1 LNHDA and CDR2 SQIVND (reference sequence). Trimming removed 2 bases from V and 0 bases from J, with 7 bases in between. The CDR3 region is CASSILTTTNEKLFF. The CDR3 nucleotides read TGTGCCAGTAGTATATTGACAACAACTAATGAAAAACTGTTTTTT. Together with reference TRBV19 and TRBJ1-4, the CDR3 gives the full variable domain: DGGITQSPKYLFRKEGQNVTLSCEQNLNHDAMYWYRQDPGQGLRLIYYSQIVNDFQKGDIAEGYSVSREKKESFPLTVTSAQKNPTAFYLCASSILTTTNEKLFFGSGTQLSVL.

The chain carries TRBV5-1 and TRBJ1-3; D unresolved. The CDR3 spans 14 residues. The germline CDR1 and CDR2 sequences are SGHRS and YFSETQ. Trimming pared 2 bases from V and 3 bases from J, leaving 9 bases between. Written as DNA, the CDR3 is TGCGCCAGCAGCTTCACCTATCTTGGAAACACCATATATTTT. This gives the protein CASSFTYLGNTIYF.

The rearrangement joins TRBV19 to TRBJ2-7, with TRBD1 as a possible D gene (6 bases). Trimming pared 6 bases from V and 3 bases from J, leaving 15 bases between. The CDR3 contains 14 residues. From germline, CDR1 is LNHDA and CDR2 SQIVND (reference sequence). This CDR3 reads CASRDGQTHYEQYF. CDR3 DNA sequence: TGTGCCAGTAGAGACGGACAGACACACTACGAGCAGTACTTC.